The clone carrying this T cell receptor (beta chain) appeared a single time. The data are from a study of blood T cell repertoires in COVID-19. About the study: Sites in the United States, Italy and Spain provided acute and convalescent COVID-19 samples. The cDNA or gDNA used as material had been derived from T cells, B-cell-depleted T cells, or PBMCs.

Original handling: Nucleated cell counts were estimated from reference gene primer amplification. Some clones are missing from TCRdb's copy, which holds only in-frame ones; the method was immunoSEQ multiplex PCR. V and J calls and clone size come straight from that table; D and trimming were deduced from the DNA. The sample holds some 120,000 clones, about 80% seen once. The CDR3 extends over 14 amino acids. Germline CDR1 SEHNR, CDR2 FQNEAQ (reference sequence). The V end lost 6 bases, the J end lost 8 bases, and 19 bases lay between the germline ends. The clonotype was recovered from a human donor in a cohort sampled during active COVID-19. V is TRBV7-9 and J is TRBJ1-1; D might be TRBD1 (6 bases). The sample was peripheral blood. The CDR3 DNA is TGTGCCAGCAGACCAAGACAGGCAAGGAGAGAAGCTTTCTTT. Protein product: CASRPRQARREAFF. The full variable domain, completed using reference TRBV7-9 and TRBJ1-1, is DTGVSQNPRHKITKRGQNVTFRCDPISEHNRLYWYRQTLGQGPEFLTYFQNEAQLEKSRLLSDRFSAERPKGSFSTLEIQRTEQGDSAMYLCASRPRQARREAFFGQGTRLTVV.